This TCR beta chain was sequenced for a study of Ad26.COV2.S vaccination and SARS-CoV-2 variants. Study-wide points: Post-vaccination breadth of spike-specific CD8+ and CD4+ T cell responses was reportedly substantial.

The CDR3 is 12 amino acids. With 4 bases removed from V and 9 bases from J, the gap between germline ends came to 13 bases. In germline, CDR1 is GTSNPN, CDR2 SVGIG (reference sequence). Concerning this clone itself: Its antigen remains unknown.

Using immunoSEQ multiplex PCR, the repertoire was profiled, and TCRdb retains in-frame clones only, with some absent. The data contain roughly 500,000 clones, 87% of them singletons. Noted treatment: over 15 received Ad26.COV2.S at low or high dose, single or two shots; 5 received placebo; per-sample allocation not given. Following the first vaccine or placebo injection, samples were taken on day 63. The genes are TRBV30 and TRBJ2-1, with D maybe TRBD1 (5 bases). Sequencing was performed on peripheral blood, taken in a trial of Ad26.COV2.S vaccine versus placebo. The clonotype comes from a person aged 18-60 years who received the Ad26.COV2.S COVID-19 vaccine or a placebo. CDR3 sequence reads: CAWTLLQGEQFF. As DNA, the CDR3 is TGTGCCTGGACACTCCTTCAGGGTGAGCAGTTCTTC. Full variable domain (remainder filled in from reference TRBV30 and TRBJ2-1): SQTIHQWPATLVQPVGSPLSLECTVEGTSNPNLYWYRQAAGRGLQLLFYSVGIGQISSEVPQNLSASRPQDRQFILSSKKLLLSDSGFYLCAWTLLQGEQFFGPGTRLTVL.